This T cell receptor (beta chain) was identified in a study of blood T cell repertoires in COVID-19. At the level of the study: T cells, B-cell-depleted T cells, or PBMCs provided the cDNA or gDNA that served as material.

This clone has a handful of counts. Germline V gene data show CDR1 as SGHRS and CDR2 as YFSETQ. J lost 5 bases, V lost 4 bases, and 14 bases had no gene match. The CDR3 consists of 17 residues. Sequencing was performed with immunoSEQ multiplex PCR; in TCRdb, only in-frame clones are kept and a portion is missing. The repertoire holds 15,000 to 20,000 clones, with over 85% as singletons. Input material: peripheral blood. The gene calls are TRBV5-1 and TRBJ1-2; 10 bases line up with TRBD1. The sequence came from a woman between 50 and 59 years old with active COVID-19. CDR3 DNA sequence: TGCGCCAGCAGCCCCGGGACAGGGGCCTTAAATGCTTATGGCTACACCTTC. Its protein product is CASSPGTGALNAYGYTF.